This T cell receptor (beta chain) was recorded in a study of technical replicates of blood from a few donors. The CDR3 is made up of 15 amino acids. In germline, CDR1 is SGHRS, CDR2 YFSETQ. Germline trimming cut 2 bases from V and 1 base from J; bases unmatched to any gene: 5. This table comes from immunoSEQ multiplex PCR, and its TCRdb copy is limited to in-frame clones, with some not included. Seen here are about 81,000 clones, 80% to 90% observed once, and the top ten hold 3% to 4.5%. This TCR derives from a human donor in good health. Some clones in this sample may be carry-over from other donors' samples. The sequenced sample was PBMCs. The chain is built from TRBV5-1 and TRBJ1-1, with 7 positions matching TRBD1. The CDR3 nucleotides are TGCGCCAGCAGCTTTGGGGCAGGGGGGAACACTGAAGCTTTCTTT. Translated: CASSFGAGGNTEAFF.